What follows describes a single T cell receptor beta chain. Its antigen is not yet known. No much larger clone exists at a distance of one base, and base qualities are not known. These data belong to a study of glioma-infiltrating T cells after dendritic cell vaccination (dated by TCRdb to about 2016). Broadly, across the study: Of the approximately 15 glioblastoma patients in the cohort, all drawn from Phase I and II dendritic cell vaccination trials, 9 were newly diagnosed and 6 had recurrent disease. Patients received three intradermal dendritic cell vaccine injections at biweekly intervals in the arm below the axilla. In glioblastoma patients vaccinated with dendritic cells, deep sequencing of TCR beta CDR3 regions served to measure tumor-infiltrating lymphocyte content and to compare repertoires between tumor and blood. The vaccine consisted of monocyte-derived dendritic cells cultured less than eight days with IL-4 and GM-CSF, then pulsed overnight with autologous tumor lysate. Survival after dendritic cell vaccination was correlated with TCR sequencing metrics, such as TIL content and the overlap between tumor and blood repertoires. Autologous tumor lysate-pulsed dendritic cell vaccination was administered to the patients between about 2003 and 2013.

The time point label here, explained by the study, means: after dendritic cell vaccination, including at tumor progression/relapse. Patients were selected for having adequate residual fresh-frozen tumor tissue and more than two years of available survival data. Although molecular status otherwise differed among the glioblastoma patients, no patient had an isocitrate dehydrogenase mutation. PBMC were collected before vaccination, two weeks after the third vaccination, and at tumor progression when it occurred. The Qiagen DNeasy Blood extraction Kit was used for extraction of genomic DNA. TCRB CDR3 regions were amplified from approximately 2 ug genomic DNA, or all available DNA if less, using the immunoSEQ assay. For multiplex PCR, 60 forward primers for TCR V beta segments and 13 reverse primers for J beta segments were used. To estimate reads per starting template, synthetic control templates were spiked into each sample at limiting dilution. Sequencing produced 87 bp reads on the Illumina HiSeq System. As for the original processing: PCR and sequencing errors were removed by a nearest neighbor algorithm that merged closely related sequences. TCR overlap was defined as the percentage of unique tumor TCR beta sequences that were also found in the peripheral blood of the same patient. TCRdb provides this immuneACCESS table in a form limited to in-frame rearrangements. Some clones are lacking; in checked studies, under half of them reflect an unresolved V gene, and why the rest are absent is not known. The V and J calls and clone size were taken over from that table, and D and trimming were inferred from the DNA. In this sample the table shows tens of thousands of clones, roughly 83% of which occur a single time. The leading ten clones occupy more than 15% of the sample.

Paper-wide results and their limitations: Higher estimated pretreatment TIL content predicted longer time to progression and overall survival after dendritic cell vaccination. The TCR overlap response model with three groups was called speculative and said to need prospective validation. TCR clonality showed no direct relationship with survival, which suggests that a diverse polyclonal response may be important. The cohort was small and heterogeneous, with few patients having full blood and tumor sets and even fewer initial-recurrent tumor pairs.

V drops 5 bases and J drops 3 bases, leaving 24 bases in between. The CDR3 starts with the cysteine, ends with the phenylalanine, and has 18 residues. Only CDR3 DNA is held: 54 bases, read in frame from base 1. For CDR1 and CDR2, the germline V gene (reference sequence) lists LNHDA and SQIVND. Sequences were derived from blood, sampled after dendritic cell vaccination. The chain is made from TRBV19 and TRBJ2-3, and TRBD2 may be the D gene, going by 5 matching bases. This sequence originates from a human donor with glioblastoma. The CDR3 sequence is CASSVAGEPGRVTDTQYF. The DNA reads as follows: TGTGCCAGTAGTGTAGCAGGAGAGCCCGGGCGGGTGACAGATACGCAGTATTTT.